This TCR beta chain derives from a study of blood T cells in healthy people across ages. Study information: About one barcoded beta molecule was captured per two T cells (by template switching). Study-wide points: Changes in expanded clonotypes were possibly confounded, as the CMV status of donors was unknown. Diversity figures derived from one million T cells were judged to underestimate the true value. Naive CD4+ cells and diversity were both higher in long-lived donors than in aged donors.

Note on this clonotype: Its cognate antigen is unknown.

Sample-barcoded 5' priming and a J-beta primer mix drove a second PCR of 7 to 11 cycles. A single record per CDR3 protein comes from TCRdb applying MiXCR to the 5' RACE reads. This table has around 1,000,000 distinct CDR3 sequences, 20% to 25% appearing once. This CDR3 is built from 13 residues. The trim removed 5 bases at V and 4 bases at J, leaving 4 bases unmatched. Germline-derived CDR1 and CDR2 are SGHVS and FQNEAQ. These data also featured in a second study, about T cells of mothers and their children.

The rearrangement joins TRBV7-8 to TRBJ1-1; 7 bases map to TRBD1. This receptor was identified in a girl aged 2-10 years in good health. The sample comprised blood. DNA for the CDR3: TGTGCCAGCAGCCAGGACAGGCGCACTGAAGCTTTCTTT. Amino acids: CASSQDRRTEAFF.